These 13 T cell receptor beta chains were sequenced from one sample in a study of Graves' ophthalmopathy and Graves' hyperthyroidism. RNA transcripts were the template, and TCR beta CDR3 regions were amplified from them. First-round RT-PCR used HTBI primers; second-round multiplex PCR followed. TCRdb re-called the multiplex PCR reads through MiXCR, storing one row per CDR3 protein. The sample has around 340,000 distinct CDR3 sequences, around a sixth seen once. Sequences were obtained from peripheral blood. The receptors were sampled from an adult man with Graves' ophthalmopathy.

This clonotype was observed at least ten times. The chain employs TRBV24-1 and TRBJ1-5; D is undetermined. Germline CDR1 is KGHDR and CDR2 is SFDVKD. The CDR3 covers 14 residues. Between the trimmed V and J ends, which lost 4 bases and 1 base, there was a span of 7 bases. CDR3 region: CATSEGRSNQPQHF. CDR3 in DNA: TGTGCCACCAGTGAAGGACGGAGCAATCAGCCCCAGCATTTT.

This clonotype has more than one count but fewer than ten. This chain connects TRBV6-1 to TRBJ1-2; D is possibly TRBD1 (5 bases). Germline V gene sequence: CDR1 MNHNS, CDR2 SASEGT. CDR3 length equals 15 residues. The ends were cut back, 1 base at V and 2 bases at J, with 11 bases in the middle. CDR3 region: CASSEGGGGNYGYTF. CDR3 in DNA: TGTGCCAGCAGTGAAGGAGGCGGGGGAAACTATGGCTACACCTTC.

This clonotype was seen at least ten times. The V call is TRBV7-9, the J call TRBJ2-3; 11 bases are shared with TRBD2. Germline assignment: CDR1 SEHNR and CDR2 FQNEAQ (reference sequence). CDR3 size: 14 residues. With 5 bases clipped from V and 8 bases from J, the junction kept 6 bases outside the gene matches. This CDR3 is CASSLSGGAGTQYF. CDR3 DNA: TGTGCCAGCAGCCTTAGCGGGGGGGCAGGTACGCAGTATTTT.

There are many counts of this clonotype. The gene calls are TRBV11-2 and TRBJ2-6; D is undetermined. The CDR3 runs 15 residues. Deletions cut 2 bases from V and 1 base from J, with 6 bases between. In germline, CDR1 is SGHAT, CDR2 FQNNGV. CDR3 loop: CASSLQMSGANVLTF. CDR3 nucleotide sequence: TGTGCCAGCAGCTTACAGATGTCTGGGGCCAACGTCCTGACTTTC.

In the case of this clonotype: A much more abundant neighbour one base away suggests this may be a read error. The rearrangement links TRBV28 to TRBJ2-5; D remains ambiguous. Deletions cut 10 bases from V and 2 bases from J, with 14 bases between. The CDR3 runs to 13 residues. Germline lookup yields CDR1 MDHEN and CDR2 SYDVKM. The CDR3 DNA reads TGTGCCACCAGCAGAGAAGCGCAAGAGACCCAGTACTTC. It encodes CATSREAQETQYF.

This clonotype was observed at least ten times. The rearrangement uses TRBV2 and TRBJ1-1, with D perhaps TRBD1 (5 bases). Trimming removed 6 bases from V and 9 bases from J, with 20 bases in between. The germline CDR1 and CDR2 sequences are SNHLY and FYNNEI. CDR3 length: 14 residues. The CDR3 coding sequence is TGTGCCAGCAGGGCCGGCCAGGGACCCTTTAAAGCTTTCTTT. This codes for CASRAGQGPFKAFF.

In this sample, this clonotype turned up once. A much more abundant neighbour one base away suggests this may be a read error. The chain combines TRBV4-1 with TRBJ2-7; tentatively, D is TRBD2 (5 bases). V was shortened by 5 bases and J by 5 bases, with 13 bases between the two germline ends. The CDR3 length is 13 residues. Germline V gene lookup returns CDR1 MGHRA and CDR2 YSYEKL. The CDR3 reads CASSDTGDHEQYF. Here the CDR3 DNA reads TGCGCCAGCAGCGACACCGGGGATCACGAGCAGTACTTC.

This clonotype was recorded a few times. The chain uses TRBV3-1 and TRBJ1-5; no clear D. Germline CDR1 and CDR2: LGHDT and YNNKEL (reference sequence). V was pared by 0 bases and J by 7 bases, with 10 bases between. CDR3 length equals 14 residues. Written as DNA, the CDR3 is TGTGCCAGCAGCCAAGATTGGACCGGACAGCCCCAGCATTTT. Protein: CASSQDWTGQPQHF.

This clonotype was seen at least ten times. The chain links TRBV7-3 to TRBJ2-5; a possible D gene is TRBD1 (6 bases). With 2 bases removed from V and 1 base from J, the gap between germline ends came to 8 bases. This CDR3 has 14 amino acids. CDR1 SGHTA and CDR2 FQGTGA come from the germline V gene. CDR3 coding DNA: TGTGCCAGCAGCTTATCAGGGGTCCAAGAGACCCAGTACTTC. It translates to CASSLSGVQETQYF.

This clonotype was seen many times. This rearrangement joins TRBV2 to TRBJ2-7, with D maybe TRBD1 (5 bases). The CDR3 covers 16 residues. Trimming took 1 base from V and 3 from J, leaving 16 bases between them. Germline V gives CDR1 SNHLY, CDR2 FYNNEI. This CDR3 reads CASSEGRQARGYEQYF. In DNA, the CDR3 is TGTGCCAGCAGTGAAGGGCGACAAGCAAGGGGCTACGAGCAGTACTTC.

The table lists this clonotype with many counts. V is TRBV30 and J is TRBJ1-1; D not certain. Germline CDR1 GTSNPN, CDR2 SVGIG (reference sequence). The CDR3 length is 11 residues. Trimming cost V 4 bases and J 0 bases, with 3 bases left between them. This CDR3 reads CAWKLNTEAFF. The CDR3 DNA reads as TGTGCCTGGAAGTTGAACACTGAAGCTTTCTTT.

This clonotype has ten or more counts. The V call is TRBV12-3 or TRBV12-4, the J call TRBJ1-5; no firm D call. There are 12 residues in the CDR3. V was clipped by 4 bases and J by 5 bases, with 6 bases between them. DNA of the CDR3: TGTGCCAGCAGTTGGGGTGATCAGCCCCAGCATTTT. Translation gives CASSWGDQPQHF.

This clonotype showed up just a few times. The CDR3 sequence: CASSLSDGRQETQYF. Here the CDR3 DNA reads TGTGCCAGCAGCTTAAGCGACGGAAGACAAGAGACCCAGTACTTC. V gene TRBV7-2 combines with J gene TRBJ2-5, with D unresolved. The germline V and J ends were trimmed by 2 bases and 2 bases, with 12 bases remaining between them. The CDR3 runs to 15 residues. From germline, CDR1 is SGHTA and CDR2 FQGNSA.